This T cell receptor (beta chain) derives from a study of blood T cell repertoires in COVID-19. The overall study: Some COVID-19 samples were acute and others convalescent; all came from the United States, Italy and Spain. T cells, B-cell-depleted T cells, or PBMCs supplied cDNA or gDNA.

Generated by immunoSEQ multiplex PCR, the TCRdb table keeps only in-frame clones and is missing some. Seen here are 90,000 or so clones, approximately 80% observed once, and the top ten hold around a quarter. V gave up 5 bases and J gave up 6 bases; unmatched junction bases: 12. The CDR3 totals 16 residues. Germline lookup yields CDR1 SGHVS and CDR2 FNYEAQ. This chain uses TRBV7-6 with TRBJ2-2; 7 nucleotides match TRBD2. This sequence originates from a man aged 55 to 70 with acute or convalescent COVID-19. Specimen: peripheral blood. The CDR3 here is CASSRAGPQTAGELFF. CDR3 bases: TGTGCCAGCAGCCGAGCGGGGCCGCAAACGGCCGGGGAGCTGTTTTTT.